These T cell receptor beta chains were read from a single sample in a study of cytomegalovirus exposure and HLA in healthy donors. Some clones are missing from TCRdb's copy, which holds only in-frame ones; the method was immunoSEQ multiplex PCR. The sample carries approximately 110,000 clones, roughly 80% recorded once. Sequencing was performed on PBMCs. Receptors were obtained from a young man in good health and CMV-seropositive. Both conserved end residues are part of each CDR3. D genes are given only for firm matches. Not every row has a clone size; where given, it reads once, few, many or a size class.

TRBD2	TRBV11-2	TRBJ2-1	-	TGTGCCAGCAGCTTTCTTCGCGGGAGCTCCTACAATGAGCAGTTCTTC	CASSFLRGSSYNEQFF
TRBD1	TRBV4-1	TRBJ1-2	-	TGCGCCAGCAGCCAAGGATTGGACAGGGCGAGGACTAACTATGGCTACACCTTC	CASSQGLDRARTNYGYTF
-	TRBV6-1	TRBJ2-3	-	TGTGCCAGCAAAGCCTCCCCCTACAGCACAGATACGCAGTATTTT	CASKASPYSTDTQYF
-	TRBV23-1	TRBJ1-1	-	TGCGCCAGCAGTCAATCTTATCCGGTGGAGGCTTTCTTT	CASSQSYPVEAFF
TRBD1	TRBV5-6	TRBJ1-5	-	TGTGCCAGCAGCGGAAACAGGGGGCGAATGGGAGGCAATCAGCCCCAGCATTTT	CASSGNRGRMGGNQPQHF
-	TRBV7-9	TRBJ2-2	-	TGTGCCAGCAGCTCCAAACGTGGCAGGCGGAACACCGGGGAGCTGTTTTTT	CASSSKRGRRNTGELFF
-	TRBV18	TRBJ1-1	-	TGTGCCAGCTCACCACCCCCAGGGGACGCTGAAGCTTTCTTT	CASSPPPGDAEAFF
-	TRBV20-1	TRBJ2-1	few	TGCAGTGCTGGGAGGGGGGTGCGGGTCTTC	CSAGRGVRVF
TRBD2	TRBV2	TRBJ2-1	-	TGTGCCAGCGTTAGACTAGCGGGGTACAATGAGCAGTTCTTC	CASVRLAGYNEQFF
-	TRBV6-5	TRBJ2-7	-	TGTGCCAGCAGTTACTTCTGGGGGGTCGAGCAGTACTTC	CASSYFWGVEQYF
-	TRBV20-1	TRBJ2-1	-	TGCAGTGCGTTATACAATGAGCAGTTCTTC	CSALYNEQFF
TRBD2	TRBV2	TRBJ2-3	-	TGTGCCAGCAGTGAGCTCATTAGCGGGCCCGCCGATACGCAGTATTTT	CASSELISGPADTQYF
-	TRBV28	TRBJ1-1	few	TGTGCCAGCCTGCGGAGGGGCACTGAAGCTTTCTTT	CASLRRGTEAFF
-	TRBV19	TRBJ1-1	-	TGTGCCAGTAGTATAACCTTACAGGGTCGAGCTTTCTTT	CASSITLQGRAFF
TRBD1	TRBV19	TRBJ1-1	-	TGTGCCAGCAGTATAGGGGGCCCTGAAGCTTTCTTT	CASSIGGPEAFF
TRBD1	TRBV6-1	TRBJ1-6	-	TGTGCCAGCAGTGAAGCAATGACAGGGGGCTCACTTAATTCACCCCTCCACTTT	CASSEAMTGGSLNSPLHF
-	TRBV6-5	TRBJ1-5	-	TGTGCCAGCAGCTTAGACCGTACGGGGGTAACCCAGCATTTT	CASSLDRTGVTQHF
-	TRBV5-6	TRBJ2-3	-	TGTGCCAGCTTACCCGGGATTGGCACAGATACGCAGTATTTT	CASLPGIGTDTQYF
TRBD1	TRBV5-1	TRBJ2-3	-	TGCGCCAGCAGCGCTGGGGACAGCAAAAGCACAGATACGCAGTATTTT	CASSAGDSKSTDTQYF
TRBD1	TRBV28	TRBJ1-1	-	TGTGCCAGCAGGGGAACAGGGGGTGGGAACACTGAAGCTTTCTTT	CASRGTGGGNTEAFF